The clone carrying this T cell receptor (beta chain) came up once. What it binds is unknown. These data come from a study of T cell responses to AZD1222 COVID-19 vaccine. The assay was immunoSEQ multiplex PCR, and TCRdb's table has in-frame clones only and misses some. The sample records 120,000 or so clones, about 92% being singletons. Notes on the study in general: Every sample of the repertoires postdated the peak T cell response.

Per germline, CDR1 MNHNS and CDR2 SASEGT. V lost 3 bases and J lost 4, with 4 bases in between. CDR3 length: 12 amino acids. The sample was peripheral blood, taken on day 0 of AZD1222 vaccination. This clonotype was sampled from an adult in good health. V usage is TRBV6-1 and J usage is TRBJ2-1; D ambiguous. In nucleotides, the CDR3 is TGTGCCAGCAGTGACCAGTACAATGAGCAGTTCTTC. Its translation: CASSDQYNEQFF.